The rows below give T cell receptor beta chains drawn from one sample of a study of cytomegalovirus exposure and HLA in healthy donors. Clones were sequenced by immunoSEQ multiplex PCR, and TCRdb holds only the in-frame ones, with some missing. The table lists 180,000 or so clones, about three quarters of them singletons. Source material: PBMCs. The origin of the receptors is a man aged 50 to 60 in good health and CMV-seropositive. CDR3s leave out the opening cysteine and the closing phenylalanine or tryptophan. Each record gives: V gene, CDR3 protein.

v_call: TRBV10-2
cdr3_aa: ASSEGTGGYEQY

v_call: TRBV6-5
cdr3_aa: ASSYSTWNGEKLF

v_call: TRBV2
cdr3_aa: ASSALGGGGEAF

v_call: TRBV7-3
cdr3_aa: ASTRGGGQDNEQF

v_call: TRBV18
cdr3_aa: ASSPLAGVETQY

v_call: TRBV7-9
cdr3_aa: ASKAGKVRETQY

v_call: TRBV9
cdr3_aa: ASSVGERGGSRETQY

v_call: TRBV5-1
cdr3_aa: ASSLFSGSRTDTQY

v_call: TRBV5-8
cdr3_aa: ASSSVRGSGYT

v_call: TRBV7-3
cdr3_aa: ASSLTSGGATDTQY

v_call: TRBV29-1
cdr3_aa: SVTGGDYGYT

v_call: TRBV27
cdr3_aa: ASSARTGDYEQY

v_call: TRBV6-1
cdr3_aa: ASSAPDILNEQF

v_call: TRBV9
cdr3_aa: ASSVYPGGSTEAF

v_call: TRBV5-1
cdr3_aa: ASRGGEYSYNEQF

v_call: TRBV28
cdr3_aa: ASSLYAGDNEKLF

v_call: TRBV5-5
cdr3_aa: ASSRTLGQDKNGYT

v_call: TRBV19
cdr3_aa: ASTPGGDRVGGYT

v_call: TRBV5-1
cdr3_aa: ASSSGQGDKTQY

v_call: TRBV5-1
cdr3_aa: ASSMDRIKNIQY

v_call: TRBV7-2
cdr3_aa: ASSPESGTGVLFSPLH

v_call: TRBV7-8
cdr3_aa: ASSFRTSPNTGELF

v_call: TRBV6-1
cdr3_aa: ASSEAGHPNTIY

v_call: TRBV7-2
cdr3_aa: ASSTRQGIYEQY

v_call: TRBV30
cdr3_aa: ASRTGYSDTGELF

v_call: TRBV30
cdr3_aa: AWSVAGFTEAF

v_call: TRBV5-6
cdr3_aa: ASSGGRLTYNEQF

v_call: TRBV4-1
cdr3_aa: ASSQGQGADGNTIY

v_call: TRBV5-5
cdr3_aa: ASRRVTLNTEAF

v_call: TRBV4-2
cdr3_aa: ASSQDQGSFYEQY

v_call: TRBV28
cdr3_aa: ASRNRGLGYT

v_call: TRBV28
cdr3_aa: ASSLGQYYNEKLF

v_call: TRBV18
cdr3_aa: ASSPDAGLGYT

v_call: TRBV5-1
cdr3_aa: ASSLGLYGTGTYNEQF

v_call: TRBV19
cdr3_aa: ASSIIRGIGFTEAF

v_call: TRBV28
cdr3_aa: ASSLWGTGDEKLF

v_call: TRBV7-9
cdr3_aa: ASSLAAGELSPLH

v_call: TRBV6-4
cdr3_aa: ASSEGPKQPQH

v_call: TRBV5-5
cdr3_aa: ASSIMDRHSAAAGYT

v_call: TRBV2
cdr3_aa: ASRLSTEAF

v_call: TRBV7-9
cdr3_aa: ASSLPGQGGQGYT

v_call: TRBV5-4
cdr3_aa: ASSSGNLNTGELF

v_call: TRBV5-1
cdr3_aa: ASSSGILNTEAF

v_call: TRBV5-6
cdr3_aa: ASSPDGQGTREGGYT

v_call: TRBV28
cdr3_aa: ASSQRIQGNTGELF

v_call: TRBV5-1
cdr3_aa: ASSSDREGYEQF

v_call: TRBV18
cdr3_aa: ASSPGNRAHEQY

v_call: TRBV7-2
cdr3_aa: ASTITDRASEAF